The present T cell receptor (beta chain) was sequenced within a study of OX40 agonist ivuxolimab in advanced cancers. For the wider study: Ivuxolimab was a fully human IgG2 agonistic monoclonal antibody targeting the costimulatory receptor OX40 (CD134). Patients were allowed to have had prior anti-PD-1, anti-PD-L1 or anti-CTLA-4 therapy, and approximately 39% of the dose-escalation patients had been treated with checkpoint inhibitors. Among the roughly 52 dose-escalation patients, about 20 had hepatocellular carcinoma, roughly 15 melanoma, 9 renal cell carcinoma and 9 head and neck cancer. In the dose-escalation cohort, around four fifths of patients were male, and the mean age was approximately 60 years with a range of 23 to 79. The paper covers the monotherapy dose-escalation part of the phase I ivuxolimab trial, which included N ≈ 50 patients. Intravenous ivuxolimab was administered to patients every 2 weeks at six dose levels: 0.01, 0.1, 0.3, 1.5, 3 and 10 mg/kg. Partial responses occurred in three dose-escalation patients, of whom one had hepatocellular carcinoma and two had cutaneous melanoma. The point of sequencing TCRbeta in the periphery was to test whether ivuxolimab changed TCR sequence diversity and drove clonal T-cell expansion.

CDR1 is given as SGHRS and CDR2 as YFSETQ, both from the germline V gene. Taken from cysteine to phenylalanine, the CDR3 has 14 residues. Only the CDR3 DNA is retained, 42 bases long and in frame from the first base. V gives up 3 bases and J gives up 3 bases, and the segment between their germline ends measures 13 bases. Overall study outcomes, separate from this receptor: In partial responders in the 0.1-3.0 mg/kg groups, normalized peripheral clonal expansion was found to be among the lowest, especially among CD8+ T cells. After ivuxolimab, more expanded clones were found on average in CD8+ T cells than in CD4+ T cells. At doses of 0.1 to 3.0 mg/kg, clonal expansion of both CD4+ and CD8+ blood T cells was observed from baseline to week 6. Antigen specificity was not determined for the clonally expanded peripheral T cells. Low levels of normalized T-cell clonal expansion were also seen in some patients who did not respond.

The trial excluded patients who had a history of autoimmune disease or were on systemic immunosuppression. Peripheral blood for TCR sequencing was collected from all dose cohorts at baseline, on cycle 4 day 1, and on cycle 7 day 1. The samples were taken from a phase I, first-in-human, multicenter, open-label dose-escalation trial of ivuxolimab. Adults with locally advanced or metastatic melanoma, renal cell carcinoma, hepatocellular carcinoma or head and neck squamous cell carcinoma were enrolled in the trial. Before TCR sequencing, CD4+ T cells and CD8+ T cells were sorted from peripheral blood as separate populations. Comments on this clone: Which antigen it targets is not known. Qualities for individual bases were not recorded, and no much larger clone is one base off.

Genomic DNA was extracted from sorted cells for sequencing of the TCRbeta CDR3 region. The immunoSEQ Assay was used for sequencing of TCRbeta CDR3 regions. The immuneACCESS repertoire file appears here via TCRdb, limited to in-frame rearrangements. These files lack a portion of the clones; in checked studies, under half of the deficit traces to unresolved V genes, and the cause of the others is not known. In all, the sample holds 25,000 to 35,000 clones, and more than 65% of those were seen once. The top ten hold around 10% of the sample. The chain is assembled from TRBV5-1 and TRBJ2-7, and possibly TRBD1, on 6 matching bases. The specimen comprised CD4+ or CD8+ T cells sorted from blood, sampled in a trial of the OX40 agonist ivuxolimab. This TCR was sampled from an adult with an advanced solid tumor such as melanoma, head and neck, liver or kidney cancer. The CDR3 here reads CASSYRQENYEQYF. Here is the DNA: TGCGCCAGCAGCTACCGACAGGAGAACTACGAGCAGTACTTC.